This TCR beta chain was profiled in a study of OX40 agonist ivuxolimab in advanced cancers. Points from the study as a whole: Part of the nonresponder group also had normalized T-cell clonal expansion that was low. The 0.1-3.0 mg/kg partial responders had among the lowest clonal expansion.

Individuals having autoimmune disease history or systemic immunosuppression were not enrolled. The sampling schedule covered blood at baseline, cycle 4 day 1, and cycle 7 day 1. Only in-frame clones appear in the TCRdb table, and some are missing; sequencing was by immunoSEQ multiplex PCR. The sample yields tens of thousands of clones, approximately 83% seen once. On this clone itself: Antigen: not known.

CDR1 is SGHRS and CDR2 is YFSETQ in the germline V gene. V dropped 1 base and J dropped 4; count of bases not matched to a gene: 4. The CDR3 covers 15 residues. This clonotype originated in an adult with an advanced solid tumor such as melanoma, head and neck, liver or kidney cancer. This chain joins TRBV5-1 and TRBJ2-1; 8 nucleotides agree with TRBD2. Sequencing used CD4+ or CD8+ T cells sorted from blood, obtained in a trial of the OX40 agonist ivuxolimab. The CDR3 nucleotides read TGCGCCAGCAGCTTGAGCGGGGGCAGGTACAATGAGCAGTTCTTC. It is translated as CASSLSGGRYNEQFF.